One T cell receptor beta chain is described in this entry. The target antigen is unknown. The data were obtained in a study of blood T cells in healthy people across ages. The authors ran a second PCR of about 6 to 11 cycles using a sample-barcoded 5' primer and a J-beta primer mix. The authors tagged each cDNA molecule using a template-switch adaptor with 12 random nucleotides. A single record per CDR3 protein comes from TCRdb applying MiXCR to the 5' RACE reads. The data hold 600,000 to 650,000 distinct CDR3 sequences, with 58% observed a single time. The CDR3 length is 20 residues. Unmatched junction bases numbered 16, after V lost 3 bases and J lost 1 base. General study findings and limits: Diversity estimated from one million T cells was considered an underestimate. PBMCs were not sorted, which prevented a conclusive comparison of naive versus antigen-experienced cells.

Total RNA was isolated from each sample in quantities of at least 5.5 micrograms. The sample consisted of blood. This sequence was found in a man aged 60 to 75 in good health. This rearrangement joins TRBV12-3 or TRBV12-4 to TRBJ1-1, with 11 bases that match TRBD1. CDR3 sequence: CASSFGQGAKRKVSNTEAFF. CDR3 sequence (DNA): TGTGCCAGCAGTTTTGGACAGGGGGCTAAGAGAAAGGTCTCGAACACTGAAGCTTTCTTT.